This TCR beta chain derives from a study of blood T cell repertoires in COVID-19 (dated by TCRdb to 2020 to 2022). About the study as a whole: The collaborator samples originated in the United States, Italy and Spain and spanned the acute and convalescent phases of COVID-19. The material from the prospective study consisted of cDNA or gDNA derived from T cells, B-cell-depleted T cells, or PBMCs. Deeply sampled blood TCRbeta repertoires from subjects exposed to, actively infected with, or recovered from COVID-19 were included in the dataset. A freely available public database, intended as a resource for researchers studying the immune response to SARS-CoV-2, is where the repertoires were released. The samples were drawn from the first 160 participants of the ongoing ImmuneRACE study and from over 950 subjects provided by 6 global collaborators. The sample metadata nearly always contained a de-identified subject ID, COVID-19 status, age in years and sex. HLA class I and class II types, where available, came from metadata supplied by the sample provider rather than from assay-based typing. Study-wide findings and limitations: How much clinical and demographic metadata was included differed by source and by participant, and the metadata was provided uncurated.

CDR1 MNHEY and CDR2 SVGEGT were looked up in the germline V gene. From its cysteine to its phenylalanine, the CDR3 spans 13 amino acids. CDR3 DNA only is kept here, 39 bases in frame from base 1. V and J lose 2 bases and 0 bases, and a span of 4 bases separates them. As to this clone: It lacks a known antigen. Base qualities are missing; no much larger clone stands one base away.

TCRbeta CDR3 regions were amplified from genomic DNA using the immunoSEQ Assay, a bias-controlled multiplex PCR. In the source study's methods: The number of nucleated cells in each sample was estimated from the amplification of reference gene primers within the assay. Sequence reads were collapsed and filtered to measure the absolute abundance of every unique TCRbeta CDR3 rearrangement. For each sample, productive Simpson clonality was calculated as the square root of Simpson's diversity index over productive rearrangements. TCRdb provides this immuneACCESS table in a form limited to in-frame rearrangements. Some clones are lacking; in checked studies, under half of them reflect an unresolved V gene, and why the rest are absent is not known. From that table come the V and J calls and clone size; the DNA was used to work out D and trimming. In all, the sample holds approximately 120,000 clones, and over 70% of those were seen once. 3.8% of the sample lies in the top ten.

Collaborating institutions collected whole blood in K2EDTA tubes following their own protocols. For TCRbeta analysis, collaborators shipped samples in one of three forms: frozen whole blood, isolated PBMCs, or DNA extracted from either of those sample types. The receptor comes from a woman between 45 and 65 years old with acute or convalescent COVID-19. The chain uses TRBV6-2 or TRBV6-3 and TRBJ1-1; the D gene is unclear. The sequenced sample was peripheral blood. The nucleotide sequence reads as follows: TGTGCCAGCAGTTACCCCATGAACACTGAAGCTTTCTTT. Translated, it reads CASSYPMNTEAFF.